This T cell receptor beta chain was documented in a study of control samples from healthy donors and cancer patients. TCRdb's table, derived via immunoSEQ multiplex PCR, lists solely in-frame clones and lacks some. Among around 120,000 clones listed, about 91% were seen once. Looked up from germline, CDR1 is LNHNV and CDR2 is YYDKDF (reference sequence). The CDR3 is 14 amino acids. Trimming pared 1 base from V and 6 bases from J, leaving 10 bases between. This sequence was found in a man aged 40-50 years in good health. Sequencing was carried out using blood. This rearrangement joins TRBV15 to TRBJ1-5; D call uncertain. DNA for the CDR3: TGTGCCACCAGCAGAGGAGGAGAGGGTCAGCCCCAGCATTTT. Residues: CATSRGGEGQPQHF.